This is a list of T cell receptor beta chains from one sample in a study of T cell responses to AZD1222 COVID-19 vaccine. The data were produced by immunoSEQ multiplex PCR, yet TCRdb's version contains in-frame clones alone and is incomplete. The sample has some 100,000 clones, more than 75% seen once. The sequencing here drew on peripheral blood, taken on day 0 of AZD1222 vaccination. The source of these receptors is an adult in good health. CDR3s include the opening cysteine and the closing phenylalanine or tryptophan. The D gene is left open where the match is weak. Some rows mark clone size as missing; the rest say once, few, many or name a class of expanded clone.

CDR3 DNA: TGTGCCAGCAGTGAATGGGCCGGGACACTTTCTGACGAGCAGTACTTC; CDR3 protein: CASSEWAGTLSDEQYF; J gene: TRBJ2-7; V gene: TRBV2; D gene: NA; CDR3 length: 16; clone size: NA
CDR3 DNA: TGTGCCAGCTGCCGCCGGCATAGCTCCTACAATGAGCAGTTCTTC; CDR3 protein: CASCRRHSSYNEQFF; J gene: TRBJ2-1; V gene: TRBV27; D gene: NA; CDR3 length: 15; clone size: NA
CDR3 DNA: TGCGCCAGCAGCTTTGGTGAGCCGGCGAACACTGAAGCTTTCTTT; CDR3 protein: CASSFGEPANTEAFF; J gene: TRBJ1-1; V gene: TRBV5-1; D gene: NA; CDR3 length: 15; clone size: NA
CDR3 DNA: TGTGCCAGCAGTTTATCGCTTACAGTGAACACTGAAGCTTTCTTT; CDR3 protein: CASSLSLTVNTEAFF; J gene: TRBJ1-1; V gene: TRBV27; D gene: NA; CDR3 length: 15; clone size: NA
CDR3 DNA: TGCGCCAGCAGCGCTACGACAGGGGACGGCTACACCTTC; CDR3 protein: CASSATTGDGYTF; J gene: TRBJ1-2; V gene: TRBV5-1; D gene: TRBD1; CDR3 length: 13; clone size: NA
CDR3 DNA: TGTGCCAGTAGTCTCGGGACGTCCCCGGAGACCCAGTACTTC; CDR3 protein: CASSLGTSPETQYF; J gene: TRBJ2-5; V gene: TRBV19; D gene: NA; CDR3 length: 14; clone size: NA
CDR3 DNA: TGTGCCAGCAGCTTAGGGCACTCCGAAAAACTGTTTTTT; CDR3 protein: CASSLGHSEKLFF; J gene: TRBJ1-4; V gene: TRBV11-2; D gene: NA; CDR3 length: 13; clone size: NA
CDR3 DNA: TGCGCCAGCAGCTTGGTGGGGTATAATTCACCCCTCCACTTT; CDR3 protein: CASSLVGYNSPLHF; J gene: TRBJ1-6; V gene: TRBV5-1; D gene: NA; CDR3 length: 14; clone size: NA
CDR3 DNA: TGTGCCAGCAGCTTAGCGGGGGGCTCGGTTGCTGAAGCTTTCTTT; CDR3 protein: CASSLAGGSVAEAFF; J gene: TRBJ1-1; V gene: TRBV7-9; D gene: NA; CDR3 length: 15; clone size: NA
CDR3 DNA: TGTGCCAGCAGTCCAGCAGGGACAGGGCGGACCGGGGAGCTGTTTTTT; CDR3 protein: CASSPAGTGRTGELFF; J gene: TRBJ2-2; V gene: TRBV7-3; D gene: TRBD1; CDR3 length: 16; clone size: NA
CDR3 DNA: TGTGCCAGCAGCTTATCGGTGGGCACCGGGGAGCTGTTTTTT; CDR3 protein: CASSLSVGTGELFF; J gene: TRBJ2-2; V gene: TRBV7-3; D gene: NA; CDR3 length: 14; clone size: NA
CDR3 DNA: TGTGCCAGCAGTTATTTTGGGGACACTGAAGCTTTCTTT; CDR3 protein: CASSYFGDTEAFF; J gene: TRBJ1-1; V gene: TRBV6-2/TRBV6-3; D gene: NA; CDR3 length: 13; clone size: NA
CDR3 DNA: TGTGCCAGCAGCCCGACAGGGGCTCTCGGTTCACCCCTCCACTTT; CDR3 protein: CASSPTGALGSPLHF; J gene: TRBJ1-6; V gene: TRBV7-9; D gene: TRBD1; CDR3 length: 15; clone size: once
CDR3 DNA: TGTGTCAGAAGCTTAGCCCCCATTTTGGGGGAAAACTATGGCTACACCTTC; CDR3 protein: CVRSLAPILGENYGYTF; J gene: TRBJ1-2; V gene: TRBV7-5; D gene: NA; CDR3 length: 17; clone size: NA
CDR3 DNA: TGCAGCGTTGAAATCCCTGGGATTAACTATGGCTACACCTTC; CDR3 protein: CSVEIPGINYGYTF; J gene: TRBJ1-2; V gene: TRBV29-1; D gene: NA; CDR3 length: 14; clone size: once
CDR3 DNA: TGTGCCTGGAGTGTACTCGGGTACACTGAAGCTTTCTTT; CDR3 protein: CAWSVLGYTEAFF; J gene: TRBJ1-1; V gene: TRBV30; D gene: NA; CDR3 length: 13; clone size: once
CDR3 DNA: TGTGCCAGCAGCTCAAACCGGGGACGACATAGGAACACTGAAGCTTTCTTT; CDR3 protein: CASSSNRGRHRNTEAFF; J gene: TRBJ1-1; V gene: TRBV7-3; D gene: NA; CDR3 length: 17; clone size: NA
CDR3 DNA: TGTGCCAGCAGCTTGGCCGACAGGAGCAACTATGGCTACACCTTC; CDR3 protein: CASSLADRSNYGYTF; J gene: TRBJ1-2; V gene: TRBV5-4; D gene: NA; CDR3 length: 15; clone size: once
CDR3 DNA: TGCGCCAGCAGCTCGGGGACAGGGGGCGGTTACGAGCAGTACTTC; CDR3 protein: CASSSGTGGGYEQYF; J gene: TRBJ2-7; V gene: TRBV5-1; D gene: TRBD1; CDR3 length: 15; clone size: NA
CDR3 DNA: TGCGCCAGCAGCCATTTACAGGGGAACACCGGGGAGCTGTTTTTT; CDR3 protein: CASSHLQGNTGELFF; J gene: TRBJ2-2; V gene: TRBV4-1; D gene: NA; CDR3 length: 15; clone size: NA
CDR3 DNA: TGTGCCAGCAGCTTGGGGTTAGGGCACGACTATGGCTACACCTTC; CDR3 protein: CASSLGLGHDYGYTF; J gene: TRBJ1-2; V gene: TRBV5-6; D gene: NA; CDR3 length: 15; clone size: NA
CDR3 DNA: TGTGCCTGGAGCCCCCAAGGACAGGTCCAGCATTTT; CDR3 protein: CAWSPQGQVQHF; J gene: TRBJ1-5; V gene: TRBV30; D gene: TRBD1; CDR3 length: 12; clone size: few
CDR3 DNA: TGTGCCAGCAGCAAAGACACGACCTACGAGCAGTACTTC; CDR3 protein: CASSKDTTYEQYF; J gene: TRBJ2-7; V gene: TRBV2; D gene: NA; CDR3 length: 13; clone size: NA
CDR3 DNA: TGCGCCAGCAGCCCCGGCGCAGCGCAAGAGACCCAGTACTTC; CDR3 protein: CASSPGAAQETQYF; J gene: TRBJ2-5; V gene: TRBV4-1; D gene: NA; CDR3 length: 14; clone size: NA
CDR3 DNA: TGTGCCAGCAGCGAGTCTCCGGGACTGGGGATCAATGAGCAGTTCTTC; CDR3 protein: CASSESPGLGINEQFF; J gene: TRBJ2-1; V gene: TRBV6-4; D gene: NA; CDR3 length: 16; clone size: NA
CDR3 DNA: TGTGCCAGTAGTACCACCGGACAGGGGGCAGGGGGCTACACCTTC; CDR3 protein: CASSTTGQGAGGYTF; J gene: TRBJ1-2; V gene: TRBV19; D gene: TRBD1; CDR3 length: 15; clone size: NA
CDR3 DNA: TGTGCCAGCGTCCCGGATCTAGGGGGCAATCAGCCCCAGCATTTT; CDR3 protein: CASVPDLGGNQPQHF; J gene: TRBJ1-5; V gene: TRBV28; D gene: NA; CDR3 length: 15; clone size: NA